The 18 T cell receptor beta chains reported below all come from one sample, sequenced in a study of cytomegalovirus exposure and HLA in healthy donors. The PCR used 60 Vbeta and 13 Jbeta primers. Generated by immunoSEQ multiplex PCR, the TCRdb table keeps only in-frame clones and is missing some. Of some 79,000 clones in the sample, roughly 63% were seen once. Sequencing used PBMCs. These receptors all stem from a woman in her thirties or forties in good health and CMV-seropositive.

This clone was detected a few times. The rearrangement links TRBV25-1 to TRBJ2-2; the match to TRBD2 covers 8 bases. V lost 4 bases and J lost 0; bases outside the gene matches: 1. Germline V gene data show CDR1 as MGHDK and CDR2 as SYGVNS. The CDR3 covers 15 residues. For the CDR3, the DNA is TGTGCCAGCAGTGCGGGACTAGCGAACACCGGGGAGCTGTTTTTT. The encoded protein is CASSAGLANTGELFF.

This clone was counted between two and nine times. The chain combines TRBV15 with TRBJ1-5; D not certain. V lost 3 bases and J lost 2, with 17 bases in between. The germline CDR1 and CDR2 sequences are LNHNV and YYDKDF (reference sequence). CDR3 size: 17 residues. CDR3: CATSSAWTTGGNQPQHF. CDR3 nucleotide sequence: TGTGCCACCAGCAGCGCCTGGACTACGGGAGGCAATCAGCCCCAGCATTTT.

In its sample, this clone was seen a few times. The chain links TRBV9 to TRBJ1-3; TRBD1 agrees at 10 bases. The germline CDR1 and CDR2 sequences are SGDLS and YYNGEE. The V gene end was trimmed by 2 bases and the J gene end by 4 bases; junction bases not matched to a gene: 15. CDR3 size: 19 residues. This CDR3 reads CASSVFSASPGQGGNTIYF. DNA of the CDR3: TGTGCCAGCAGCGTTTTCTCCGCATCTCCGGGACAGGGGGGAAACACCATATATTTT.

In regard to this clone: Sequence at one end of the junction differs from germline and may be a read error. The chain employs TRBV7-9 and TRBJ2-1; TRBD2 agrees at 8 bases. The V gene's germline CDR1 is SEHNR and CDR2 FQNEAQ (reference sequence). CDR3 length: 15 residues. In DNA, the CDR3 is TGTGCCAGCAGCATAGCTAGCGGGCTTGACAATGAGCAGTTCTTC. Translating it yields CASSIASGLDNEQFF.

This clone was recorded a few times. The chain is built from TRBV5-1 and TRBJ2-7; 10 nucleotides match TRBD1. CDR3 size: 14 residues. Looked up from germline, CDR1 is SGHRS and CDR2 is YFSETQ. V was clipped by 3 bases and J by 3 bases; unmatched bases: 3. The CDR3 loop is CASSSGTGDYEQYF. CDR3 in DNA: TGCGCCAGCAGCTCAGGGACAGGGGACTACGAGCAGTACTTC.

The chain has TRBV27 and TRBJ2-1, with 11 nucleotides matching TRBD2. The J segment lost 5 bases and the V segment lost 3 bases, leaving 3 bases of the junction unmatched. The V gene's germline CDR1 is MNHEY and CDR2 SMNVEV (reference sequence). The CDR3 loop spans 15 amino acids. Written as DNA, the CDR3 is TGTGCCAGCAGTTTCGTACTAGCGGGAGACAATGAGCAGTTCTTC. The encoded protein is CASSFVLAGDNEQFF.

This clone was observed a handful of times. V and J are TRBV29-1 and TRBJ2-1; 9 nucleotides align to TRBD2. Germline CDR1 is SQVTM and CDR2 is ANQGSEA. The CDR3 runs 12 residues. Trimming cost V 7 bases and J 9 bases; bases outside gene matches: 7. The CDR3 reads CSARAGGGEQFF. The CDR3 nucleotides are TGCAGCGCCCGAGCGGGAGGCGGTGAGCAGTTCTTC.

This chain uses TRBV28 with TRBJ1-2; 7 positions agree with TRBD1. Germline CDR1 and CDR2: MDHEN and SYDVKM. The CDR3 runs 16 residues. V lost 6 bases to trimming and J lost 4 bases; unmatched junction nucleotides: 14. Here the CDR3 DNA reads TGTGCCAGCAGCAGCCCTAGGGGGCGAGAAGGCTATGGCTACACCTTC. Protein sequence: CASSSPRGREGYGYTF.

This clone was seen only a few times. The chain is built from TRBV7-2 and TRBJ1-3; 7 nucleotides line up with TRBD1. The CDR3 loop spans 16 amino acids. With 3 bases clipped from V and 0 bases from J, the junction kept 5 bases outside the gene matches. Germline-derived CDR1 and CDR2 are SGHTA and FQGNSA. CDR3 nucleotide sequence: TGTGCCAGCAGCTTCAGACAGGGCAGCTCTGGAAACACCATATATTTT. As protein: CASSFRQGSSGNTIYF.

The V and J genes are TRBV7-7 and TRBJ2-3, with TRBD2 identical over 10 bases. With V trimmed by 6 bases and J by 2 bases, 5 bases remained unmatched. CDR1 and CDR2 from the germline V gene are SSHAT and FNYEAQ (reference sequence). CDR3 length: 15 residues. The CDR3 nucleotides are TGTGCCAGCAGTTCCGGACTAGCGGCCACAGATACGCAGTATTTT. It encodes CASSSGLAATDTQYF. Filled out from reference TRBV7-7 and TRBJ2-3, the complete variable domain reads GAGVSQSPRYKVTKRGQDVTLRCDPISSHATLYWYQQALGQGPEFLTYFNYEAQPDKSGLPSDRFSAERPEGSISTLTIQRTEQRDSAMYRCASSSGLAATDTQYFGPGTRLTVL.

The chain is built from TRBV18 and TRBJ2-7, with D unclear. Trimming left V 3 bases short and J 6 bases short, with 12 bases between. The CDR3 spans 13 residues. The germline gives CDR1 KGHSH, CDR2 LQKENI. CDR3 bases: TGTGCCAGCTCACCGCCTAGTGTCGGCGAGCAGTACTTC. Protein product: CASSPPSVGEQYF.

Only a few counts were recorded for this clone. The rearrangement uses TRBV7-2 and TRBJ2-7, with 11 nucleotides matching TRBD2. This CDR3 has 18 residues. The V gene's germline CDR1 is SGHTA and CDR2 FQGNSA. J lost 0 bases, V lost 3 bases, and 10 bases had no gene match. The CDR3 spells CASSFGTSGTTSSYEQYF. In DNA, the CDR3 is TGTGCCAGCAGCTTTGGGACTAGCGGAACCACGAGCTCCTACGAGCAGTACTTC.

This clone was detected once. The J gene is TRBJ1-2, the V gene TRBV13; TRBD1 agrees at 8 bases. Germline V CDR1 and CDR2: PRHDT, FYEKMQ (reference sequence). J lost 7 bases, V lost 4 bases, and 11 bases had no gene match. CDR3 length: 15 amino acids. This CDR3 reads CASSSKGQESCGYTF. Written as DNA, the CDR3 is TGTGCCAGCAGCTCCAAGGGACAGGAGAGCTGTGGCTACACCTTC.

The chain joins TRBV18 to TRBJ2-3, with 7 bases fitting TRBD1. V shed 4 bases, J shed 2 bases, and the junction held 6 bases outside the gene matches. The CDR3 length is 15 residues. Per the germline V gene, CDR1 is KGHSH and CDR2 is LQKENI. The CDR3 here is CASSRGQWATDTQYF. CDR3 nucleotide sequence: TGTGCCAGCTCACGGGGACAGTGGGCCACAGATACGCAGTATTTT.

This clone is a singleton in its sample. The chain uses TRBV7-3 and TRBJ2-2; 8 bases align to TRBD1. This CDR3 is built from 14 residues. V was pared by 6 bases and J by 6 bases, with 6 bases of the junction left unmatched. CDR1 and CDR2 (germline): SGHTA, FQGTGA. The DNA of the CDR3 is TGTGCCAGCAGTTTGGACAGGGAAGCCGGGGAGCTGTTTTTT. Residues: CASSLDREAGELFF.

This chain uses TRBV5-1 with TRBJ2-1, with TRBD2 matching over 13 bases. J was trimmed by 9 bases and V by 4 bases; bases with no gene match: 7. This CDR3 contains 15 residues. The germline gives CDR1 SGHRS, CDR2 YFSETQ. CDR3 sequence (DNA): TGCGCCAGCAGCCCAGGACTAGCGGGAGACGGTGAGCAGTTCTTC. Protein sequence: CASSPGLAGDGEQFF.

The chain is built from TRBV7-3 and TRBJ2-5, with D perhaps TRBD1 (5 bases). V dropped 3 bases and J dropped 2 bases, with 7 bases sitting between them. Germline CDR1 and CDR2: SGHTA and FQGTGA. The CDR3 has 13 amino acids. CDR3: CASSFSGQETQYF. Written as DNA, the CDR3 is TGTGCCAGCAGCTTTTCAGGGCAAGAGACCCAGTACTTC.

J is TRBJ2-1 and V is TRBV11-3, with 11 bases lining up with TRBD2. Trimming removed 5 bases from V and 7 bases from J; junction bases left unmatched: 4. This CDR3 comprises 14 residues. CDR1 is SGHNT, CDR2 YENEEA, per germline. The CDR3, as DNA: TGTGCCAGCAGCACCGGGACTAGCGGAAATGAGCAGTTCTTC. The encoded protein is CASSTGTSGNEQFF.